This T cell receptor beta chain was recorded in a study of blood T cell repertoires in COVID-19. Clones were sequenced by immunoSEQ multiplex PCR, and TCRdb holds only the in-frame ones, with some missing. The repertoire holds more than 250,000 clones, with roughly 85% as singletons. Trimming removed 0 bases at V and 5 bases at J, with 13 bases between. The CDR3 runs 16 residues. The germline V gene encodes CDR1 KGHSH and CDR2 LQKENI. This clone was picked up a small number of times. The rearrangement links TRBV18 to TRBJ1-4; maybe TRBD1 (5 bases). This TCR was recovered from a man aged 60 to 75 who had recovered from COVID-19. The sequenced material came from peripheral blood. The DNA for the CDR3 is TGTGCCAGCTCACCACCGGTGCGACAGCGCAATGAAAAACTGTTTTTT. This sequence encodes CASSPPVRQRNEKLFF.